What follows is one T cell receptor (beta chain) and its context. Looked up from germline, CDR1 is SGHRS and CDR2 is YFSETQ. The CDR3 has 14 amino acids. The junction had 8 bases not matched to a gene; V was cut back by 4 bases and J by 6 bases. The data are from a study of CD8 T cells in Susac syndrome. Sequencing targeted TCR beta in blood CD8+ and CD4+ T cells. Patients with Susac syndrome met diagnostic criteria that were recently defined for definite or probable disease. Random hexamers were used to reverse transcribe the RNA input (roughly 0.5 to 1 ug). Amplification of TCR beta CDR3 was carried out by immunoSEQ multiplex PCR, which covered 54 Vbeta and 13 Jbeta segments. TCRdb fed the immunoSEQ multiplex PCR reads into MiXCR, producing one record per CDR3 protein. The sample records 150,000 or so distinct CDR3 sequences, just under 95% being singletons.

V usage is TRBV5-1 and J usage is TRBJ1-2, with 8 positions matching TRBD1. The source of this sequence is a human donor with Susac syndrome. The sample consisted of CD4+ T cells from PBMCs. CDR3 amino acids: CASSTGQGLDGYTF. The CDR3 coding sequence is TGCGCCAGCAGCACCGGACAGGGTTTGGATGGCTACACCTTC.